Below are 22 T cell receptor beta chains sequenced from a single sample in a study of control samples from healthy donors and cancer patients. Only in-frame clones appear in the TCRdb table, and some are missing; sequencing was by immunoSEQ multiplex PCR. The sample carries about 83,000 clones, 90% to 95% recorded once. Sequencing was performed on blood. These receptors all stem from a man between 50 and 59 years old in good health.

The chain employs TRBV5-1 and TRBJ1-1; a possible D gene is TRBD1 (5 bases). Between the trimmed V and J ends, which lost 5 bases and 0 bases, there was a span of 11 bases. Germline V gene sequence: CDR1 SGHRS, CDR2 YFSETQ. The CDR3 is 14 amino acids. The CDR3 nucleotides read TGCGCCAGCAGGACCGACAGCATGAACACTGAAGCTTTCTTT. Its protein is CASRTDSMNTEAFF.

The chain is built from TRBV6-1 and TRBJ1-4, with D uncertain. Germline V gene sequence: CDR1 MNHNS, CDR2 SASEGT. The CDR3 runs to 16 residues. V was trimmed by 2 bases and J by 8 bases, leaving 18 bases between them. The CDR3 region is CASSEQIGLVGEKLFF. The CDR3 DNA reads TGTGCCAGCAGTGAACAGATCGGCCTGGTAGGGGAAAAACTGTTTTTT.

This rearrangement joins TRBV6-6 to TRBJ1-3; D remains unclear. The V gene lost 2 bases and the J gene lost 1 base, with 3 bases spanning the gap. CDR1 and CDR2 from the germline V gene are MNHNY and SVGAGI (reference sequence). The CDR3 contains 13 residues. The CDR3 loop is CASSYSSGNTIYF. The DNA for the CDR3 is TGTGCCAGCAGTTACAGTTCTGGAAACACCATATATTTT.

The chain has TRBV10-1 and TRBJ2-3; 7 bases align to TRBD2. Germline assignment: CDR1 WNHNN and CDR2 SYGVQD (reference sequence). The CDR3 runs to 14 residues. The V segment lost 3 bases and the J segment 3 bases; nucleotides outside the gene matches: 3. DNA for the CDR3: TGCGCCAGCAGTGATGGGGGGGGGACAGATACGCAGTATTTT. Translating it yields CASSDGGGTDTQYF.

DNA of the CDR3: TGTGCCAGCAGTTTTTACAGGGTTGACGCTTTCTTT. Its protein is CASSFYRVDAFF. This chain joins TRBV12-3 or TRBV12-4 and TRBJ1-1, with a possible D match to TRBD1 (6 bases). The CDR3 extends over 12 amino acids. V lost 3 bases and J lost 11, with 13 bases in between.

The rearrangement uses TRBV11-2 and TRBJ2-1, with D perhaps matching TRBD2 (5 bases). The V end was cut by 3 bases, the J end by 5 bases, with 17 bases between. The V gene's germline CDR1 is SGHAT and CDR2 FQNNGV. This CDR3 spans 16 amino acids. The CDR3 protein is CASSFTTRSGHNEQFF. The CDR3 DNA follows: TGTGCCAGCAGCTTTACTACTAGGTCGGGCCACAATGAGCAGTTCTTC.

J is TRBJ2-1 and V is TRBV6-2 or TRBV6-3, with D uncertain. Trimming stripped 2 bases from V and 6 bases from J, with 5 bases between. The CDR3 is made up of 12 amino acids. The germline CDR1 and CDR2 sequences are MNHEY and SVGEGT. The CDR3 nucleotides are TGTGCCAGCAGTTACCAATCCAATGAGCAGTTCTTC. As protein: CASSYQSNEQFF.

The chain joins TRBV7-9 to TRBJ1-2, with D maybe TRBD1 (6 bases). Trimming took 4 bases from V and 5 from J, leaving 14 bases between them. CDR3 length: 14 residues. Looked up from germline, CDR1 is SEHNR and CDR2 is FQNEAQ (reference sequence). The CDR3 region has the DNA TGTGCCAGCAGCTCCGGACAGTTCAGATATGGCTACACCTTC. Residues: CASSSGQFRYGYTF.

This sequence joins TRBV2 and TRBJ1-1; 10 bases agree with TRBD1. Germline V lookup: CDR1 SNHLY, CDR2 FYNNEI. V gave up 10 bases and J gave up 12 bases; unmatched junction bases: 11. This CDR3 is 12 amino acids long. The CDR3 reads CATEGDRGGTFF. The CDR3 coding sequence is TGTGCCACTGAAGGGGACAGGGGTGGAACTTTCTTT. The complete variable domain, with remaining parts taken from reference TRBV2 and TRBJ1-1, reads EPEVTQTPSHQVTQMGQEVILRCVPISNHLYFYWYRQILGQKVEFLVSFYNNEISEKSEIFDDQFSVERPDGSNFTLKIRSTKLEDSAMYFCATEGDRGGTFFGQGTRLTVV.

This sequence joins TRBV5-1 and TRBJ2-3; 11 bases line up with TRBD2. Germline V CDR1 and CDR2: SGHRS, YFSETQ. This CDR3 has 16 amino acids. Trimming cost V 0 bases and J 4 bases; bases outside gene matches: 4. The CDR3 DNA follows: TGCGCCAGCAGCTTGGCACTTAGCGGGGGGGCAGATACGCAGTATTTT. Translated: CASSLALSGGADTQYF.

The chain uses TRBV24-1 and TRBJ1-5; tentative D call: TRBD1 (5 bases). CDR1 is KGHDR and CDR2 is SFDVKD in the germline V gene. This CDR3 contains 15 residues. Trimming took 5 bases from V and 6 from J, leaving 16 bases between them. CDR3 region: CATSGSGGGGQPQHF. Here the CDR3 DNA reads TGTGCCACCAGTGGGTCCGGGGGAGGTGGTCAGCCCCAGCATTTT.

V is TRBV7-9 and J is TRBJ1-6, with a tentative D call TRBD1 (6 bases). The length of the CDR3 is 14 residues. The V end lost 5 bases, the J end lost 14 bases, and 19 bases lay between the germline ends. CDR1 and CDR2 (germline): SEHNR, FQNEAQ (reference sequence). This chain's CDR3 is CASSTEGELRALHF. The CDR3 DNA is TGTGCCAGCAGCACTGAGGGGGAGTTAAGAGCCCTCCACTTT.

The chain couples TRBV9 to TRBJ1-3, with D possibly TRBD1 on 5 matching bases. The CDR3 is made up of 15 amino acids. The germline V and J ends were trimmed by 0 bases and 0 bases, with 7 bases remaining between them. The germline V gene has CDR1 SGDLS and CDR2 YYNGEE. The CDR3 nucleotides read TGTGCCAGCAGCGTAGGAGGGGACTCTGGAAACACCATATATTTT. It translates to CASSVGGDSGNTIYF.

This chain joins TRBV14 and TRBJ1-1; D not resolved. Per germline, CDR1 SGHDN and CDR2 FVKESK. Trimming took 2 bases from V and 1 from J, leaving 5 bases between them. This CDR3 is 13 amino acids long. The CDR3 sequence: CASSQKENTEAFF. CDR3 DNA: TGTGCCAGCAGCCAAAAGGAGAACACTGAAGCTTTCTTT.

The chain links TRBV12-3 or TRBV12-4 to TRBJ1-1, with D hard to call. Trimming removed 5 bases from V and 2 bases from J, with 9 bases in between. The CDR3 contains 13 residues. The CDR3 coding sequence is TGTGCCAGCAGTCGGACCCTCAACACTGAAGCTTTCTTT. This gives the protein CASSRTLNTEAFF.

The CDR3 reads CAISELTDTGELFF. The CDR3 nucleotides read TGTGCCATCAGTGAGCTGACAGATACCGGGGAGCTGTTTTTT. The V call is TRBV10-3, the J call TRBJ2-2; TRBD1 is a possible D gene (5 bases). Trimming cost V 2 bases and J 5 bases, with 9 bases left between them. Germline V lookup: CDR1 ENHRY, CDR2 SYGVKD. The CDR3 consists of 14 residues.

This chain joins TRBV24-1 and TRBJ1-4; the match to TRBD1 covers 8 bases. Germline CDR1 KGHDR, CDR2 SFDVKD. There are 18 residues in the CDR3. J gave up 8 bases and V 5 bases, and 18 bases lay outside the gene matches. This CDR3 reads CATSAATGATLIGEKLFF. As DNA, the CDR3 is TGTGCCACCAGTGCCGCGACAGGGGCTACACTAATTGGAGAAAAACTGTTTTTT.

The J gene is TRBJ2-7, the V gene TRBV18, with D perhaps TRBD1 or TRBD2 (5 bases each). V was cut by 2 bases and J by 2 bases, with 13 bases left in between. This CDR3 is 15 amino acids long. The V gene's germline CDR1 is KGHSH and CDR2 LQKENI. The CDR3 here is CASSPRGEGPYEQYF. Here the CDR3 DNA reads TGTGCCAGCTCACCAAGAGGGGAAGGGCCCTACGAGCAGTACTTC.

The rearrangement links TRBV5-1 to TRBJ1-1; maybe TRBD1 (6 bases). This CDR3 has 15 residues. Trimming removed 3 bases from V and 4 bases from J, with 16 bases in between. CDR1 SGHRS and CDR2 YFSETQ come from the germline V gene. This CDR3 is CASSSLGGAVTEAFF. As DNA, the CDR3 is TGCGCCAGCAGCTCCTTAGGGGGGGCAGTCACTGAAGCTTTCTTT.

The V and J genes are TRBV5-1 and TRBJ1-5; D remains unclear. This CDR3 is built from 13 residues. V lost 3 bases, J lost 1 base, and 5 bases lay in between. Germline assignment: CDR1 SGHRS and CDR2 YFSETQ. CDR3 sequence: CASSSDSNQPQHF. In nucleotides, the CDR3 is TGCGCCAGCAGCTCCGACAGCAATCAGCCCCAGCATTTT.

Only one count was recorded for this clone. This chain connects TRBV7-9 to TRBJ1-2; D perhaps matches TRBD1 (6 bases). The CDR3 runs to 14 residues. V was shortened by 4 bases and J by 1 base, with 10 bases between the two germline ends. The germline V gene encodes CDR1 SEHNR and CDR2 FQNEAQ (reference sequence). The CDR3 region is CASSSGTLNYGYTF. The CDR3 DNA follows: TGTGCCAGCAGCTCCGGGACACTTAACTATGGCTACACCTTC.

The rearrangement links TRBV5-1 to TRBJ1-1, with D perhaps matching TRBD1 (5 bases). V gave up 4 bases and J gave up 1 base, with 14 bases separating them. Germline-derived CDR1 and CDR2 are SGHRS and YFSETQ. The CDR3 covers 15 residues. The CDR3 DNA sequence: TGCGCCAGCAGCAGGTCGTCAGGGCCGAACACTGAAGCTTTCTTT. As protein: CASSRSSGPNTEAFF.